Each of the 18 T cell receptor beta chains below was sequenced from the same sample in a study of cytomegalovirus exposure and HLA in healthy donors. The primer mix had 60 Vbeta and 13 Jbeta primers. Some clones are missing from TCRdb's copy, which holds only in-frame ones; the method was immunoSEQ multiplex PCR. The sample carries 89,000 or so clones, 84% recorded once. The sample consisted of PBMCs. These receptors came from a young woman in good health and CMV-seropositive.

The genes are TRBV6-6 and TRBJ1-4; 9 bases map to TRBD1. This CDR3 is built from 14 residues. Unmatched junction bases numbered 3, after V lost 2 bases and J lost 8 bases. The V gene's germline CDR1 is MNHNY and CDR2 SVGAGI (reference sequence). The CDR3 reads CASSYATGGEKLFF. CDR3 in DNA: TGTGCCAGCAGTTACGCGACAGGGGGGGAAAAACTGTTTTTT.

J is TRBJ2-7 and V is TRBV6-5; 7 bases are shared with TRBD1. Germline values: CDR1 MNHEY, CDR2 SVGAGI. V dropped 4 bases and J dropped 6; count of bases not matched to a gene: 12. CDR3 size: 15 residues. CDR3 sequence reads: CASSSPKTGRGEQYF. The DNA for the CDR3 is TGTGCCAGCAGTTCCCCCAAGACAGGGAGAGGCGAGCAGTACTTC.

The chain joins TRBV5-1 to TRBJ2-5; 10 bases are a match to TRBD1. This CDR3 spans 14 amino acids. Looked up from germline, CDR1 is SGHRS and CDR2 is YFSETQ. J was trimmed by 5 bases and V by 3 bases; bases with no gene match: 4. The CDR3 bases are TGCGCCAGCAGCTGGGGACAGGGGCAGGAGACCCAGTACTTC. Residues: CASSWGQGQETQYF.

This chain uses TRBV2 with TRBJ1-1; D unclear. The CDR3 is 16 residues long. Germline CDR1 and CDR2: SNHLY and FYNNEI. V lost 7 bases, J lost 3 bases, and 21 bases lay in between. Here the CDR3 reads CASIHKIWRKDTEAFF. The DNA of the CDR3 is TGTGCCAGCATCCATAAAATATGGAGAAAGGACACTGAAGCTTTCTTT. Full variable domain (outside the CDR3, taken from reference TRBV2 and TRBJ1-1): EPEVTQTPSHQVTQMGQEVILRCVPISNHLYFYWYRQILGQKVEFLVSFYNNEISEKSEIFDDQFSVERPDGSNFTLKIRSTKLEDSAMYFCASIHKIWRKDTEAFFGQGTRLTVV.

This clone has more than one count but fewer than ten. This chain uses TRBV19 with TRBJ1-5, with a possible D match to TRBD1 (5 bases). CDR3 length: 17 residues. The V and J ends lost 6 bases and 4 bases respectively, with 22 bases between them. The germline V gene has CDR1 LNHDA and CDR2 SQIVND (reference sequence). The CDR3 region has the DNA TGTGCCAGTAGAAAGCTCCAGGGCTCCCCTGGGAATCAGCCCCAGCATTTT. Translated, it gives CASRKLQGSPGNQPQHF.

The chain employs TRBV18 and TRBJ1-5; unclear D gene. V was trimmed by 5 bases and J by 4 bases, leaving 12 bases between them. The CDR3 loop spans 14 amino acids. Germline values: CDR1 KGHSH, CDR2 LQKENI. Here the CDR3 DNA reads TGTGCCAGCTCATTAAAGAGGTCAAATCAGCCCCAGCATTTT. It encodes CASSLKRSNQPQHF.

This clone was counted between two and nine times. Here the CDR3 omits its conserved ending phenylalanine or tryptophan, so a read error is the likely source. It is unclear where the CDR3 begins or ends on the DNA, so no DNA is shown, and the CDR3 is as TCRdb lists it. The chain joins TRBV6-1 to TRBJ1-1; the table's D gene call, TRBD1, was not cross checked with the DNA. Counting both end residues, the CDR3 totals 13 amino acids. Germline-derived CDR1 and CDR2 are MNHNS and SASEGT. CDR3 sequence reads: CASSEPPHTGGAI.

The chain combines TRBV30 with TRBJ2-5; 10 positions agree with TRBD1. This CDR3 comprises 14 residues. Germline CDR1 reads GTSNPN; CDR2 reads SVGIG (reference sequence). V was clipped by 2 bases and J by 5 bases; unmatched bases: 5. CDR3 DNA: TGTGCCTGGAGTCCGACAGGGGGCAGCGAGACCCAGTACTTC. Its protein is CAWSPTGGSETQYF.

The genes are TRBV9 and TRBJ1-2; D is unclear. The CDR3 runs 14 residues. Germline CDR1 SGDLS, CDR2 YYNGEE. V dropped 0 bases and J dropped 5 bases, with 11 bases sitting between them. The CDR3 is CASSVVSENYGYTF. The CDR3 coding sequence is TGTGCCAGCAGCGTAGTGTCAGAAAATTATGGCTACACCTTC.

The CDR3 spells CASRPTAGEHSPLHF. The CDR3 coding sequence is TGTGCCAGCAGACCAACCGCAGGGGAGCATTCACCCCTCCACTTT. V gene TRBV7-6 combines with J gene TRBJ1-6; D perhaps matches TRBD1 (6 bases). V lost 6 bases to trimming and J lost 8 bases, with 17 bases between them. Germline V gene sequence: CDR1 SGHVS, CDR2 FNYEAQ. CDR3 length: 15 residues.

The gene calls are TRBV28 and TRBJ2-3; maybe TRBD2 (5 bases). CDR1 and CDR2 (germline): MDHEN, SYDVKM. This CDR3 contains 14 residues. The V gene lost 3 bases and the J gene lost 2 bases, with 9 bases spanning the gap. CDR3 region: CASSFDYVTDTQYF. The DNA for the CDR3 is TGTGCCAGCAGTTTTGACTACGTCACAGATACGCAGTATTTT.

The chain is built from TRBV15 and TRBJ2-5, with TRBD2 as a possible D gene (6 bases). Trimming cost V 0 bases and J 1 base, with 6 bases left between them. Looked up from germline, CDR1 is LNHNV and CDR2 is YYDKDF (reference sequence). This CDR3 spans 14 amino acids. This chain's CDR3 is CATSREEGQETQYF. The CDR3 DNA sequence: TGTGCCACCAGCAGAGAGGAGGGCCAAGAGACCCAGTACTTC.

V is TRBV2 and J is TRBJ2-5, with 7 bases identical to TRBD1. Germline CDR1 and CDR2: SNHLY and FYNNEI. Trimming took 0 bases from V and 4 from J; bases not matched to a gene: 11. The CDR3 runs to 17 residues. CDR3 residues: CASSEAGNRGWAETQYF. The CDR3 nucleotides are TGTGCCAGCAGTGAAGCAGGGAACAGGGGCTGGGCAGAGACCCAGTACTTC. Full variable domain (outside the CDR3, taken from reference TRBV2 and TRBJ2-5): EPEVTQTPSHQVTQMGQEVILRCVPISNHLYFYWYRQILGQKVEFLVSFYNNEISEKSEIFDDQFSVERPDGSNFTLKIRSTKLEDSAMYFCASSEAGNRGWAETQYFGPGTRLLVL.

In DNA form, the CDR3 reads TGCGCCAGCAGCTTGGGCCCTGATAGCACCCAATACGAGCAGTACTTC. This encodes CASSLGPDSTQYEQYF. The chain combines TRBV5-1 with TRBJ2-7; no clear D gene. The CDR3 totals 16 residues. Germline CDR1 and CDR2: SGHRS and YFSETQ. With 0 bases removed from V and 4 bases from J, the gap between germline ends came to 17 bases.

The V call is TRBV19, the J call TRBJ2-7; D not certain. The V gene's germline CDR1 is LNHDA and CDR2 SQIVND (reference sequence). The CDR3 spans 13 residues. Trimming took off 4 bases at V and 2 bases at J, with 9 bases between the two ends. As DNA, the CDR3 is TGTGCCAGTAGTAACAGCATCCCCTACGAGCAGTACTTC. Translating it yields CASSNSIPYEQYF. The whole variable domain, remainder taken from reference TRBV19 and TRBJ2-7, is DGGITQSPKYLFRKEGQNVTLSCEQNLNHDAMYWYRQDPGQGLRLIYYSQIVNDFQKGDIAEGYSVSREKKESFPLTVTSAQKNPTAFYLCASSNSIPYEQYFGPGTRLTVT.

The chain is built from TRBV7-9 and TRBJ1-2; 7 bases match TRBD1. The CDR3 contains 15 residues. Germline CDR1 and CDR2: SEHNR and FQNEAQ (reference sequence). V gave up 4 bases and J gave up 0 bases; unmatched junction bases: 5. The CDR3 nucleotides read TGTGCCAGCAGCTCCGGGACAGTCACTAACTATGGCTACACCTTC. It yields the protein CASSSGTVTNYGYTF.

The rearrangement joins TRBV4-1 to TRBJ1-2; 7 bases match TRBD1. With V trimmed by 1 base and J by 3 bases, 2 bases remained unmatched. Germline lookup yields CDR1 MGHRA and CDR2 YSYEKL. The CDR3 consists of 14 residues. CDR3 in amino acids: CASSQGDSHYGYTF. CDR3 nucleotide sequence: TGCGCCAGCAGCCAAGGGGACAGCCACTATGGCTACACCTTC.

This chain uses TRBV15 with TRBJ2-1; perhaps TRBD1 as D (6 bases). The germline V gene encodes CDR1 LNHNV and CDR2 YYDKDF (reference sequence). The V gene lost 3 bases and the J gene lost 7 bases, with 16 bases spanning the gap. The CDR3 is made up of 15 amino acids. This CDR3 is CATSRVTGPGNEQFF. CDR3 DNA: TGTGCCACCAGCAGGGTCACAGGGCCGGGGAATGAGCAGTTCTTC.